A single sample gave rise to the 29 T cell receptor beta chains below, sequenced in a study of T cells in localized non-small cell lung cancer. Generated by immunoSEQ multiplex PCR, the TCRdb table keeps only in-frame clones and is missing some. The table has about 82,000 clones, 80% seen once. Specimen: PBMCs, collected before any cancer treatment. Every receptor here comes from a man aged 40 to 69 with stage II squamous cell lung carcinoma.

The genes are TRBV5-1 and TRBJ1-1; 12 bases map to TRBD1. Trimming took 1 base from V and 6 from J; bases not matched to a gene: 13. Germline V lookup: CDR1 SGHRS, CDR2 YFSETQ. This CDR3 has 18 residues. DNA of the CDR3: TGCGCCAGCAGCTTGCGGACGGGACAGGGGGCCCAGAGGGCTGAAGCTTTCTTT. The encoded protein is CASSLRTGQGAQRAEAFF.

This clone is a singleton in its sample. The chain joins TRBV4-1 to TRBJ1-5; D unclear. The V end was cut by 0 bases, the J end by 2 bases, with 8 bases between. CDR1 and CDR2 (germline): MGHRA, YSYEKL. The CDR3 sequence is 15 residues long. CDR3 in DNA: TGCGCCAGCAGCCAAGAAGGCATAGGCAATCAGCCCCAGCATTTT. Protein sequence: CASSQEGIGNQPQHF.

The chain is built from TRBV15 and TRBJ1-6; D is ambiguous. The CDR3 totals 17 residues. The V end was cut by 0 bases, the J end by 2 bases, with 11 bases between. Germline V gene lookup returns CDR1 LNHNV and CDR2 YYDKDF (reference sequence). The CDR3 nucleotides read TGTGCCACCAGCAGAGATCCGGGGATAACCTATAATTCACCCCTCCACTTT. Residues: CATSRDPGITYNSPLHF.

This chain uses TRBV6-1 with TRBJ2-4, with 8 bases lining up with TRBD1. The CDR3 consists of 16 residues. After removal of 1 base from V and 7 bases from J, the junction contained 9 bases not matched to a gene. In germline, CDR1 is MNHNS, CDR2 SASEGT. CDR3 loop: CASSEDHGTGGNIQYF. The DNA for the CDR3 is TGTGCCAGCAGTGAAGATCATGGTACAGGGGGTAACATTCAGTACTTC.

V and J are TRBV19 and TRBJ1-5; D may be TRBD1 (6 bases). The CDR3 runs 13 residues. Per the germline V gene, CDR1 is LNHDA and CDR2 is SQIVND (reference sequence). V was cut by 7 bases and J by 5 bases, with 12 bases left in between. The CDR3 DNA reads as TGTGCCAGTACCAGGGGTTCGGATCAGCCCCAGCATTTT. Translating it yields CASTRGSDQPQHF. Complete variable domain (other parts from reference TRBV19 and TRBJ1-5): DGGITQSPKYLFRKEGQNVTLSCEQNLNHDAMYWYRQDPGQGLRLIYYSQIVNDFQKGDIAEGYSVSREKKESFPLTVTSAQKNPTAFYLCASTRGSDQPQHFGDGTRLSIL.

The chain employs TRBV14 and TRBJ2-5, with D unresolved. V was pared by 3 bases and J by 0 bases, with 5 bases between. The CDR3 extends over 13 amino acids. In germline, CDR1 is SGHDN, CDR2 FVKESK. The CDR3 loop is CASSHQNQETQYF. CDR3 bases: TGTGCCAGCAGCCATCAAAACCAAGAGACCCAGTACTTC.

The gene calls are TRBV4-2 and TRBJ1-3; D gene unclear. Germline CDR1 LGHNA, CDR2 YNFKEQ. The V end was cut by 2 bases, the J end by 0 bases, with 11 bases between. The CDR3 spans 16 residues. The CDR3 nucleotides are TGTGCCAGCAGCCAACGCGGGAGGACCTCTGGAAACACCATATATTTT. Translating gives CASSQRGRTSGNTIYF.

The rearrangement links TRBV7-2 to TRBJ2-5; D ambiguous. The CDR3 contains 15 residues. The germline V and J ends were trimmed by 2 bases and 1 base, with 11 bases remaining between them. CDR1 is SGHTA, CDR2 FQGNSA, per germline. CDR3 nucleotides: TGTGCCAGCAGCTTAATGATCGGGCCCCAAGAGACCCAGTACTTC. It codes for CASSLMIGPQETQYF.

V and J are TRBV6-1 and TRBJ1-2, with a weak D call TRBD1 (6 bases). V was cut by 6 bases and J by 2 bases, with 10 bases left in between. This CDR3 region has 13 residues. The germline V gene has CDR1 MNHNS and CDR2 SASEGT. The CDR3: CASSVTGNYGYTF. CDR3 sequence (DNA): TGTGCCAGCAGCGTTACAGGGAACTATGGCTACACCTTC.

The chain couples TRBV9 to TRBJ1-2; the D gene is possibly TRBD1 (5 bases). V was trimmed by 0 bases and J by 4 bases, leaving 10 bases between them. This CDR3 contains 14 residues. CDR1 SGDLS and CDR2 YYNGEE come from the germline V gene. CDR3 amino acids: CASSVGGEVYGYTF. CDR3 in DNA: TGTGCCAGCAGCGTAGGGGGGGAGGTCTATGGCTACACCTTC.

The chain is built from TRBV6-6 and TRBJ2-5; 10 nucleotides match TRBD2. CDR3 length: 14 amino acids. Trimming at V came to 7 bases and at J to 11 bases, leaving 13 bases not matched to a gene. Germline CDR1 is MNHNY and CDR2 is SVGAGI (reference sequence). The CDR3 DNA sequence: TGTGCCAGCACGTCGGAGCGACTAGCGGGTCCTCAGTACTTC. This encodes CASTSERLAGPQYF.

The chain uses TRBV10-3 and TRBJ1-5; no clear D. The CDR3 consists of 13 residues. Germline CDR1 is ENHRY and CDR2 is SYGVKD. V was cut by 10 bases and J by 4 bases, with 14 bases left in between. The CDR3 sequence: CATAFDGNQPQHF. CDR3 sequence (DNA): TGTGCCACAGCCTTTGACGGGAATCAGCCCCAGCATTTT.

This clone was detected only a few times. An end of the junction does not agree with germline; a read error may underlie this. V gene TRBV7-7 combines with J gene TRBJ2-1, with TRBD2 matching over 7 bases. Germline CDR1 and CDR2: SSHAT and FNYEAQ (reference sequence). CDR3 length: 14 amino acids. The CDR3 is CASSARLGGNEQFF. The DNA of the CDR3 is TGTGCTAGCAGCGCTAGACTGGGGGGGAATGAGCAGTTCTTC.

This chain links TRBV5-1 with TRBJ2-6; D possibly matches TRBD1 or TRBD2 (6 bases each). CDR3 length: 17 amino acids. Germline lookup yields CDR1 SGHRS and CDR2 YFSETQ. The germline V and J ends were trimmed by 4 bases and 3 bases, with 17 bases remaining between them. The CDR3 region has the DNA TGCGCCAGCAGCGGGGGGCAGGCCCCGGGTGGGGCCAACGTCCTGACTTTC. This translates into CASSGGQAPGGANVLTF.

The chain employs TRBV6-6 and TRBJ1-6; the D is unclear. The ends were cut back, 0 bases at V and 10 bases at J, with 13 bases in the middle. The CDR3 is made up of 15 amino acids. CDR1 MNHNY and CDR2 SVGAGI come from the germline V gene (reference sequence). CDR3 loop: CASSYSMIPGSPLHF. The DNA for the CDR3 is TGTGCCAGCAGTTACTCGATGATACCGGGGTCACCCCTCCACTTT.

The chain has TRBV6-5 and TRBJ2-5, with TRBD1 identical over 8 bases. The CDR3 has 14 residues. The germline gives CDR1 MNHEY, CDR2 SVGAGI. Unmatched junction bases numbered 7, after V lost 7 bases and J lost 3 bases. The CDR3 DNA is TGTGCCAGCAAGCGGCAGGGGGCAAAAGAGACCCAGTACTTC. Encoded protein: CASKRQGAKETQYF.

The gene calls are TRBV7-2 and TRBJ1-1; unclear D gene. CDR3 size: 14 residues. Germline CDR1 reads SGHTA; CDR2 reads FQGNSA. The ends were cut back, 5 bases at V and 1 base at J, with 11 bases in the middle. In DNA form, the CDR3 reads TGTGCCAGCAGCCTGGAGTTTACGAACACTGAAGCTTTCTTT. Translation: CASSLEFTNTEAFF.

This chain connects TRBV7-9 to TRBJ1-4; 7 positions agree with TRBD1. The CDR3 runs 15 residues. The junction had 7 bases not matched to a gene; V was cut back by 1 base and J by 8 bases. Germline V gives CDR1 SEHNR, CDR2 FQNEAQ (reference sequence). The CDR3 region has the DNA TGTGCCAGCAGCTTAGTTCGGGGGACAGCCGAAAAACTGTTTTTT. It specifies CASSLVRGTAEKLFF.

This clone was seen just once. V and J are TRBV7-8 and TRBJ2-5; 10 bases line up with TRBD2. V lost 4 bases, J lost 2 bases, and 7 bases stayed unmatched. This CDR3 has 16 amino acids. The germline V gene has CDR1 SGHVS and CDR2 FQNEAQ. CDR3: CASSSLAGGDQETQYF. Here the CDR3 DNA reads TGTGCCAGCAGCTCCTTAGCGGGGGGCGATCAAGAGACCCAGTACTTC.

This clone was found a few times. This chain links TRBV4-2 with TRBJ2-1; 7 bases are shared with TRBD2. The J segment lost 4 bases and the V segment lost 1 base, leaving 4 bases of the junction unmatched. The CDR3 is 15 residues long. Germline V gene lookup returns CDR1 LGHNA and CDR2 YNFKEQ. CDR3 sequence reads: CASSQGAGLYNEQFF. The CDR3 nucleotides are TGTGCCAGCAGCCAAGGGGCGGGACTATACAATGAGCAGTTCTTC.

A single count supports this clone. The chain carries TRBV28 and TRBJ2-1; no clear D. Deletions cut 5 bases from V and 6 bases from J, with 14 bases between. The CDR3 sequence is 14 residues long. Germline values: CDR1 MDHEN, CDR2 SYDVKM. The CDR3 region is CASSDNSGSNEQFF. As DNA, the CDR3 is TGTGCCAGCAGTGATAACTCAGGAAGCAATGAGCAGTTCTTC.

V gene TRBV7-9 combines with J gene TRBJ1-1, with D unresolved. The V end was cut by 5 bases, the J end by 8 bases, with 12 bases between. This CDR3 region has 12 residues. CDR1 and CDR2 from the germline V gene are SEHNR and FQNEAQ (reference sequence). CDR3 bases: TGTGCCAGCAGCCATGCTAGCCTAGAAGCTTTCTTT. The encoded protein is CASSHASLEAFF.

V and J are TRBV2 and TRBJ2-3, with D perhaps matching TRBD1 (6 bases). From germline, CDR1 is SNHLY and CDR2 FYNNEI. CDR3 length: 13 residues. Trimming cost V 6 bases and J 2 bases, with 9 bases left between them. The CDR3 DNA follows: TGTGCCAGCAGGACAGGATACACAGATACGCAGTATTTT. This translates into CASRTGYTDTQYF. Looking up the rest from reference TRBV2 and TRBJ2-3 gives the full variable domain: EPEVTQTPSHQVTQMGQEVILRCVPISNHLYFYWYRQILGQKVEFLVSFYNNEISEKSEIFDDQFSVERPDGSNFTLKIRSTKLEDSAMYFCASRTGYTDTQYFGPGTRLTVL.

The chain joins TRBV9 to TRBJ2-5; 8 bases are shared with TRBD1. The J call may be faulty, since TRBJ2-7 better matches the DNA end. Germline values: CDR1 SGDLS, CDR2 YYNGEE. The CDR3 has 15 residues. The CDR3 loop reads CASSVAPGGTYEQYF. The CDR3 nucleotides read TGTGCCAGCAGCGTAGCTCCAGGGGGCACCTACGAGCAGTACTTC.

The CDR3 loop is CASSGPGANTGELFF. The DNA for the CDR3 is TGTGCCAGCAGTGGGCCAGGGGCCAACACCGGGGAGCTGTTTTTT. V usage is TRBV2 and J usage is TRBJ2-2; D is perhaps TRBD1 (6 bases). Germline CDR1 and CDR2: SNHLY and FYNNEI. The CDR3 loop spans 15 amino acids. Trimming shortened V by 4 bases and J by 2 bases, and 11 bases separated the two germline ends. The full variable domain, with the rest looked up from reference TRBV2 and TRBJ2-2, is EPEVTQTPSHQVTQMGQEVILRCVPISNHLYFYWYRQILGQKVEFLVSFYNNEISEKSEIFDDQFSVERPDGSNFTLKIRSTKLEDSAMYFCASSGPGANTGELFFGEGSRLTVL.

The gene calls are TRBV27 and TRBJ1-1, with 9 bases fitting TRBD1. With V trimmed by 4 bases and J by 2 bases, 14 bases remained unmatched. The CDR3 length is 18 residues. In germline, CDR1 is MNHEY, CDR2 SMNVEV (reference sequence). The CDR3 is CASSYRPGTGIGNTEAFF. In DNA form, the CDR3 reads TGTGCCAGCAGTTATCGTCCCGGGACAGGGATCGGAAACACTGAAGCTTTCTTT.

The gene calls are TRBV5-6 and TRBJ1-4; D gene ambiguous. CDR1 is SGHDT and CDR2 is YYEEEE in the germline V gene. The CDR3 loop spans 14 amino acids. The V and J ends lost 0 bases and 7 bases respectively, with 10 bases between them. For the CDR3, the DNA is TGTGCCAGCAGCTTGGGTCAGTCGGGTGAAAAACTGTTTTTT. This encodes CASSLGQSGEKLFF.

The chain combines TRBV2 with TRBJ1-5, with 7 bases aligning to TRBD1. V was clipped by 7 bases and J by 4 bases; unmatched bases: 7. The CDR3 is made up of 14 amino acids. The V gene's germline CDR1 is SNHLY and CDR2 FYNNEI. CDR3 sequence: CASNRGTANQPQHF. For the CDR3, the DNA is TGTGCCAGCAATCGTGGGACAGCAAATCAGCCCCAGCATTTT.

The chain is built from TRBV11-3 and TRBJ1-5; D unresolved. The CDR3 is 15 amino acids. Trimming took 6 bases from V and 1 from J, leaving 13 bases between them. Germline CDR1 and CDR2: SGHNT and YENEEA. In DNA, the CDR3 is TGTGCCAGCAGGTTAATGGATGAAAGCAATCAGCCCCAGCATTTT. Its translation is CASRLMDESNQPQHF.